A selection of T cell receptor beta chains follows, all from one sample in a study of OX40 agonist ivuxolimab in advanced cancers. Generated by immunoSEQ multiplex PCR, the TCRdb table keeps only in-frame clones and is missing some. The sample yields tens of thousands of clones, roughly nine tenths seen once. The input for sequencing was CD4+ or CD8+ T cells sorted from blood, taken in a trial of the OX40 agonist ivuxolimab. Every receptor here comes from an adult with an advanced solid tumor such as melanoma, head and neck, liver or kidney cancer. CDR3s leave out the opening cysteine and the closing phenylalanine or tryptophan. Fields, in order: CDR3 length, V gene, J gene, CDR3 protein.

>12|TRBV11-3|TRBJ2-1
ASSLGGPNNEQF
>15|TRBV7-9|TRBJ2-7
ASSLARTSGTSGEQY
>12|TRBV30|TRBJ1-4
AWSVSGSGEKLF
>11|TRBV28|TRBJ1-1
ASNLEGVTEAF
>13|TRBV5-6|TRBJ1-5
ASSLGSSPGGPQH
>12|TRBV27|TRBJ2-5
ASSPRQGWETQY
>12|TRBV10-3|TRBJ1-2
AISESQSNYGYT
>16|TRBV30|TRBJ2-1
AWNNPFAGFSSYNEQF
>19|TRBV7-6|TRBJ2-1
ASSNRPGTSGTWSSYNEQF
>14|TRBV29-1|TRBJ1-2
SAKLNGQGADYGYT
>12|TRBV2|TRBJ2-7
ASSFLQLGYEQY
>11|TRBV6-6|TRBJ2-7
ASSFSQGGEQY
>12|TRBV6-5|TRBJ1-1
TSSRTLGVTEAF
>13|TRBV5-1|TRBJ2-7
ASSDPGQGFYEQY
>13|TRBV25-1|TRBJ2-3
ASSEAGFSSVTQY
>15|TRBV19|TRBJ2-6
ASSPNKRTSGANVLT
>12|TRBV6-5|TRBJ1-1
ASSYRTGDTEAF
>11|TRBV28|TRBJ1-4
ASSLLTNEKLF
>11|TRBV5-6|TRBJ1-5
ASSMGRDQPQH
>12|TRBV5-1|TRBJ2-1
ASSLGDFSHEQF
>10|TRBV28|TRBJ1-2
ASTSGAHGYT
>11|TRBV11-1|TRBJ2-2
ASSFWESGELF
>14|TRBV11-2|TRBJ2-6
ASSFGGGSGANVLT
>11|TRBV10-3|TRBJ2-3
AISEWSTDTQY
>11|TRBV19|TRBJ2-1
ASRLRDRNEQF
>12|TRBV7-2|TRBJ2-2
ASSLGPGTGELF
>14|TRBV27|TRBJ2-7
ASSSPSGILPYEQY
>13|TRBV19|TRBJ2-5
ASSIARTAQETQY
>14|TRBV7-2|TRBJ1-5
ASRRPGTGARQPQH